The clone carrying this T cell receptor (beta chain) showed up many times. Each CDR3 protein gets one entry after TCRdb re-called the PCR reads with MiXCR. This sample yields about 84,000 distinct CDR3 sequences, of which roughly 51% are seen a single time; more than 13% belongs to the top ten. These data come from a study of CDR3 diversity in severe acne. Germline trimming cut 5 bases from V and 4 bases from J; bases unmatched to any gene: 8. CDR1 SGHNT and CDR2 YENEEA come from the germline V gene. The CDR3 totals 15 residues. V usage is TRBV11-3 and J usage is TRBJ2-3, with TRBD2 identical over 8 bases. Sample: blood. The clonotype originates from a male donor in good health, without acne. CDR3 nucleotides: TGTGCCAGCAGCCCCGGGGGGGGGGCCCCAGATACGCAGTATTTT. Encoded protein: CASSPGGGAPDTQYF.